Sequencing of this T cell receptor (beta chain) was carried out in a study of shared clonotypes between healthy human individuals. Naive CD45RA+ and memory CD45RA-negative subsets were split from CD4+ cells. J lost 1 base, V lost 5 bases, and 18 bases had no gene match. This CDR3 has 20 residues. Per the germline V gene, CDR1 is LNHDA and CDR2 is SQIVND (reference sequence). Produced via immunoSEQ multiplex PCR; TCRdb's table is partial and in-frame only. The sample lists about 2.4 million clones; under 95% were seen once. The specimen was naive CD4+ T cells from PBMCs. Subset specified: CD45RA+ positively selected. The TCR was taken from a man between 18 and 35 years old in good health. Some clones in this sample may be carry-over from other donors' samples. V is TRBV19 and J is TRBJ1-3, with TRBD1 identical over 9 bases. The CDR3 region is CASSPGPGQGPHYSGNTIYF. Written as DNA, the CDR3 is TGTGCCAGTAGTCCAGGGCCGGGACAGGGCCCACACTATTCTGGAAACACCATATATTTT.